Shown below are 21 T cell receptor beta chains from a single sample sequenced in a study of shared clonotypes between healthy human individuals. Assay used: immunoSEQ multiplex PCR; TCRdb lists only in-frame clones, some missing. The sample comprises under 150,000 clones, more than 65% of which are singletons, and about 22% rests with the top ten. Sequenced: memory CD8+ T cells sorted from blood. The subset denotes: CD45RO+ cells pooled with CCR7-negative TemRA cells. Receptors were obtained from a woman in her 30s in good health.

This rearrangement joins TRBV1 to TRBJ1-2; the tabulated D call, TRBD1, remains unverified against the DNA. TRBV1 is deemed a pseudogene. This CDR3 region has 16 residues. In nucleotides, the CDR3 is TGCACCAGCAGCCCAGGACAGGGTGGGAGGGCCTATGGCTACACCTTC. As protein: CTSSPGQGGRAYGYTF.

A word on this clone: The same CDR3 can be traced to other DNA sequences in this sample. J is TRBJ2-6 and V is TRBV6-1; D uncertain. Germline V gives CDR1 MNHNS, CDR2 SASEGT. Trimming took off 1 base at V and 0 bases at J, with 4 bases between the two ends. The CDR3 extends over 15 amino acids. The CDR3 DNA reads TGTGCCAGCAGTGAAGGTAGCTCTGGGGCCAACGTCCTGACTTTC. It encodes CASSEGSSGANVLTF.

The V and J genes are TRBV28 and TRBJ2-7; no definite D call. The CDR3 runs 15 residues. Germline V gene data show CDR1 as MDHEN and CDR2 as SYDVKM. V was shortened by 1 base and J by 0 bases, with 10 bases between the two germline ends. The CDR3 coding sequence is TGTGCCAGCAGTTTATCCTGGGGTGGCTCCTACGAGCAGTACTTC. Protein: CASSLSWGGSYEQYF. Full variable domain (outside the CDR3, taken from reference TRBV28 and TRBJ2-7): DVKVTQSSRYLVKRTGEKVFLECVQDMDHENMFWYRQDPGLGLRLIYFSYDVKMKEKGDIPEGYSVSREKKERFSLILESASTNQTSMYLCASSLSWGGSYEQYFGPGTRLTVT.

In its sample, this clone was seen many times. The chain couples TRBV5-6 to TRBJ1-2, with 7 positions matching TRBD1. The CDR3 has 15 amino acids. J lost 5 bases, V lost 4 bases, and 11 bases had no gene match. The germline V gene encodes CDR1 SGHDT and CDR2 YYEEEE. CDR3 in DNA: TGTGCCAGCAGCCTGACAGGGATCTCGTGGTATGGCTACACCTTC. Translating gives CASSLTGISWYGYTF.

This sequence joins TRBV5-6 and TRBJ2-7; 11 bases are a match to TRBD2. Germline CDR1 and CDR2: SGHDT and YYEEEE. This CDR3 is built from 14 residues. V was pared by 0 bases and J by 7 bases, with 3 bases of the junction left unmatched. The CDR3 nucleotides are TGTGCCAGCAGCTTGGTAGCGGGAGGGCTGGAGCAGTACTTC. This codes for CASSLVAGGLEQYF.

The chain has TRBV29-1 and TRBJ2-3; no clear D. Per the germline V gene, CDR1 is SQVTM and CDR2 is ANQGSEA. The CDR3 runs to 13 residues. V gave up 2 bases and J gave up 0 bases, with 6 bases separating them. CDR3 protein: CSVEQASTDTQYF. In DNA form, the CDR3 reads TGCAGCGTTGAACAAGCTAGCACAGATACGCAGTATTTT.

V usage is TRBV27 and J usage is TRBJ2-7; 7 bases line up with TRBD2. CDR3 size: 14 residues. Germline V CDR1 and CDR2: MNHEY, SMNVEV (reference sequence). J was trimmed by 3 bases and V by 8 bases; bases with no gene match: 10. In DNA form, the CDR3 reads TGTGCCAGCGCGGTCGGTGCTAGCGGCTACGAGCAGTACTTC. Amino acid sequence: CASAVGASGYEQYF.

In DNA, the CDR3 is TGTGCCAGCAGATCTCCGGGACGCCCGGGGGATCAGCCCCAGCATTTT. It encodes CASRSPGRPGDQPQHF. The rearrangement uses TRBV6-6 and TRBJ1-5; D possibly corresponds to TRBD1 (5 bases). The CDR3 covers 16 residues. Germline V CDR1 and CDR2: MNHNY, SVGAGI (reference sequence). V lost 6 bases to trimming and J lost 5 bases, with 20 bases between them.

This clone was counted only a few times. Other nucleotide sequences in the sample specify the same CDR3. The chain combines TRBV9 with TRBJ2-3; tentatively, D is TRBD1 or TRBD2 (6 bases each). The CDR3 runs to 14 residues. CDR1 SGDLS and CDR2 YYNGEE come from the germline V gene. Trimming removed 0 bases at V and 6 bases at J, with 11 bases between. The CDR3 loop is CASSVGGGSDTQYF. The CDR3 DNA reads TGTGCCAGCAGCGTAGGAGGGGGGAGTGATACGCAGTATTTT.

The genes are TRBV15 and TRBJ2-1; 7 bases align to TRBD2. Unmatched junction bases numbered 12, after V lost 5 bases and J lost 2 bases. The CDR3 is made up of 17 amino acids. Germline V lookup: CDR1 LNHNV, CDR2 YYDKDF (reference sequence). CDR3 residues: CATSSSQAGETYNEQFF. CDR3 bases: TGTGCCACCAGCTCCTCTCAGGCGGGAGAAACCTACAATGAGCAGTTCTTC.

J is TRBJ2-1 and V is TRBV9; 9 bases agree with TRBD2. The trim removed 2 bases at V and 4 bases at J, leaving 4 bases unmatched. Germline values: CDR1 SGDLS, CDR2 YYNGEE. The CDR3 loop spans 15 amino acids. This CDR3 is CASSVPLAGYNEQFF. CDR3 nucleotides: TGTGCCAGCAGCGTCCCCCTAGCGGGGTACAATGAGCAGTTCTTC.

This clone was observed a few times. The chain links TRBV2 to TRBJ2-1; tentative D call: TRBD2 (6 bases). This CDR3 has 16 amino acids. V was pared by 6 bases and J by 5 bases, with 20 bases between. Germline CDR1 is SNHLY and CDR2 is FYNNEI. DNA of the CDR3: TGTGCCAGCAGGGGTTTTTCGGGGGAGCGGGACAATGAGCAGTTCTTC. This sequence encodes CASRGFSGERDNEQFF.

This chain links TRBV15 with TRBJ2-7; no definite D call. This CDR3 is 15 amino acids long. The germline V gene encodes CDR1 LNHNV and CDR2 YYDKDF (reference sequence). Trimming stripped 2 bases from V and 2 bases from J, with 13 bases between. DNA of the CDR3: TGTGCCACCAGCAGACAGAGAGGAGTACCCTACGAGCAGTACTTC. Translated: CATSRQRGVPYEQYF.

CDR3 sequence reads: CASSWGTGIMYEQYF. The CDR3 coding sequence is TGCGCCAGCAGCTGGGGGACAGGGATAATGTACGAGCAGTACTTC. V usage is TRBV5-1 and J usage is TRBJ2-7; 9 bases fit TRBD1. V was pared by 3 bases and J by 4 bases, with 8 bases of the junction left unmatched. Germline V CDR1 and CDR2: SGHRS, YFSETQ. The CDR3 is 15 residues long.

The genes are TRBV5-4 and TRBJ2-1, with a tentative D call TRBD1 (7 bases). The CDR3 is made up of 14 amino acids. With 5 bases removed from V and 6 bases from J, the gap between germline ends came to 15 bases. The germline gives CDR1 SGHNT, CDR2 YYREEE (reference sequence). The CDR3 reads CASSWRGQRNEQFF. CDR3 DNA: TGTGCCAGCAGTTGGAGGGGACAGCGCAATGAGCAGTTCTTC.

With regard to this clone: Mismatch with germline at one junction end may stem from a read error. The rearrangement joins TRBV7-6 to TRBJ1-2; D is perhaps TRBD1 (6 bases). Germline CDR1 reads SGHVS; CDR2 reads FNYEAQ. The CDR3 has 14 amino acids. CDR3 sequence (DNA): TGTGCCAGCAGACGATCCGCAGGGGCGGGGATCCTTCACTTC. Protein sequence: CASRRSAGAGILHF.

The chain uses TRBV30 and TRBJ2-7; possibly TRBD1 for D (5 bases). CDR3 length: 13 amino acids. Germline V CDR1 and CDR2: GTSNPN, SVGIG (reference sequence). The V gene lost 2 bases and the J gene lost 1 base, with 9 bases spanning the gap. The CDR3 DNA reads TGTGCCTGGAGTTGGGGCGTATCCTACGAGCAGTACTTC. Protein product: CAWSWGVSYEQYF.

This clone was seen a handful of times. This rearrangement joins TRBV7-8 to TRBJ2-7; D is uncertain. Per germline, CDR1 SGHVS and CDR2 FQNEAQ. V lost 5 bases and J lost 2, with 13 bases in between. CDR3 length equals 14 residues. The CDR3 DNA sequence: TGTGCCAGCAGCGTGACCAATACCGCCTACGAGCAGTACTTC. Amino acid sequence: CASSVTNTAYEQYF.

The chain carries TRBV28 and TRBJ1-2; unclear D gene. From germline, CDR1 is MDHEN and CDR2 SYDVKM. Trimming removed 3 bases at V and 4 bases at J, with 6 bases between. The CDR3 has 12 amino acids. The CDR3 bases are TGTGCCAGCAGTTTCCCCCCCTATGGCTACACCTTC. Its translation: CASSFPPYGYTF.

The CDR3 protein is CASSLSSASSYNEQFF. The CDR3 bases are TGCGCCAGCAGCTTGAGTTCGGCTAGCTCCTACAATGAGCAGTTCTTC. V is TRBV5-1 and J is TRBJ2-1; D uncertain. Trimming removed 1 base from V and 0 bases from J, with 11 bases in between. The CDR3 runs 16 residues. Germline V lookup: CDR1 SGHRS, CDR2 YFSETQ. Complete variable domain (other parts from reference TRBV5-1 and TRBJ2-1): KAGVTQTPRYLIKTRGQQVTLSCSPISGHRSVSWYQQTPGQGLQFLFEYFSETQRNKGNFPGRFSGRQFSNSRSEMNVSTLELGDSALYLCASSLSSASSYNEQFFGPGTRLTVL.

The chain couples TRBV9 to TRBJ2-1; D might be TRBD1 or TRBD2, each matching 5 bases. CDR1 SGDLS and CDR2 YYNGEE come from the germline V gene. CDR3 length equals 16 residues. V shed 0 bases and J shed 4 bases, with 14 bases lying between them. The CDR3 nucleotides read TGTGCCAGCAGCGTAGCGAGCGGTGAGGGGTACAATGAGCAGTTCTTC. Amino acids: CASSVASGEGYNEQFF.